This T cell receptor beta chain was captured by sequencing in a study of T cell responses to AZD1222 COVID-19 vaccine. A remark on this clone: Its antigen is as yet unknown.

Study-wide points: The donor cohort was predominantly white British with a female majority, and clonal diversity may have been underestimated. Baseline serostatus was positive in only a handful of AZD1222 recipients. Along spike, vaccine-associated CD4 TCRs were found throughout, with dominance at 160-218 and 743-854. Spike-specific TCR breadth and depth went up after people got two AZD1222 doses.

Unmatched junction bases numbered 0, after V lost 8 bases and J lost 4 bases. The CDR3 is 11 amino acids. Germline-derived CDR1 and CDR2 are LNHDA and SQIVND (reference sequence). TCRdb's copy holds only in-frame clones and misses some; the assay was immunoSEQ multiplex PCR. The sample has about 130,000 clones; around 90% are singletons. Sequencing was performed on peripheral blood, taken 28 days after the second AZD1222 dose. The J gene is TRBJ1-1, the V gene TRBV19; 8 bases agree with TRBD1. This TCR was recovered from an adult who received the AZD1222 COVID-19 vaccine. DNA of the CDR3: TGTGCCAGTGGACAGGGCACTGAAGCTTTCTTT. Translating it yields CASGQGTEAFF.